This T cell receptor beta chain is from a study of CD8+CD57+ T cells in acquired aplastic anemia. Genomic DNA constituted the template upon which TCR beta VDJ and CDR3 profiling was performed. One entry per CDR3 protein results from TCRdb running MiXCR on the reads. Of about 200,000 distinct CDR3 sequences listed, about 60% are singletons. CDR1 and CDR2 (germline): SNHLY, FYNNEI. This CDR3 is built from 14 residues. J lost 0 bases, V lost 8 bases, and 4 bases had no gene match. By flow cytometry, patients selected for sequencing had shown an expansion of CD8+CD57+ cells. This clonotype was seen a single time.

This receptor was obtained from a human donor with aplastic anemia. V is TRBV2 and J is TRBJ1-5; 7 bases map to TRBD1. Sequenced material: sorted CD4+, CD8+, or CD8+CD57+ T cells (not recorded which) from PBMCs. CDR3 sequence (DNA): TGTGCCAGCCGGGACAGCAATAGCAATCAGCCCCAGCATTTT. This codes for CASRDSNSNQPQHF.